This TCR beta chain originates from a study of T cells expressing NK-cell markers. About the study: Sorted CD3+CD56+NKG2C+, CD3+CD56+NKG2C- and CD3+CD56-NKG2C+ T cells supplied TCR beta repertoires.

TCRdb re-called the 5' RACE reads; every CDR3 protein appears as one record, without DNA. Seen in this sample are more than 90,000 distinct CDR3 sequences; the ten most common clones hold about a fifth. The CDR3 extends over 15 amino acids. CDR1 is LNHDA, CDR2 SQIVND, per germline (reference sequence). The receptor's source is a woman aged 18 to 69 in good health. V usage is TRBV19 and J usage is TRBJ2-1; TCRdb calls TRBD1, which cannot be checked without DNA. Sequencing used blood T cells: a sorted CD56 or NKG2C T cell subset, CD4+ or CD8+ T cells, or bulk PBMC T cells (not recorded which). CDR3 sequence: CASTPVGTGYTEQFF.